The TCR beta chain under discussion was sequenced for a study of beta chain features in type 1 diabetes. Whole-study findings and limits: The study found that naive, central memory and Treg TCRB repertoires appeared more similar in patients than in healthy donors. Possible PCR preference for shorter templates applied equally to patients and controls.

Turning to this clone: What it binds is unknown.

The V and J ends lost 0 bases and 5 bases, in that order; junction bases with no gene match: 6. Germline V gene sequence: CDR1 LNHNV, CDR2 YYDKDF (reference sequence). The CDR3 has 15 residues. All of the isolated RNA was reverse transcribed, so expressed TCRB transcripts were sequenced. Read counts averaged roughly 4 million for samples of naive, central memory and regulatory T cells. Profiling relied on immunoSEQ multiplex PCR, and the TCRdb table lists in-frame clones only, not all of them. The sample includes 300,000 or so clones, 7.5% to 9% seen only once; the top ten take less than 0.5%. V is TRBV15 and J is TRBJ1-2; 7 bases match TRBD1. The receptor was derived from a woman aged 18-29 years in good health. The specimen was central memory CD4+ T cells from blood. CDR3 sequence (DNA): TGTGCCACCAGCAGAGATCTGACAGGGCGTTATGGCTACACCTTC. Its translation is CATSRDLTGRYGYTF.